This TCR beta chain emerged from a study of radiation and T cells in renal cell carcinoma. Study background: Nephrectomy followed 15 Gy stereotactic body radiation by 4 weeks.

Study-level findings and limits: Top tumor clonotypes rose in blood 2 weeks post-radiation, then contracted. Baseline intratumoral clonotype presence is unknown without pretreatment biopsies.

Data came from immunoSEQ multiplex PCR; TCRdb stores just in-frame clones and leaves some out. The repertoire holds approximately 75,000 clones, with 82% as singletons. V lost 4 bases and J lost 5, with 12 bases in between. CDR1 is SQVTM and CDR2 is ANQGSEA in the germline V gene. This CDR3 has 13 amino acids. Described time point: blood 2 weeks post-SBRT. Treatment: 15 Gy SBRT to primary tumor, nephrectomy 4 weeks later. Concerning this clone itself: Its specificity is not known.

The chain is built from TRBV29-1 and TRBJ2-1; D is unresolved. Sequencing used blood, obtained from a patient whose treatment included radiotherapy and nephrectomy. This receptor was identified in a man aged 55-75 years with renal cell carcinoma. Here the CDR3 reads CSVVLPVHNEQFF. CDR3 bases: TGCAGCGTTGTACTCCCAGTTCACAATGAGCAGTTCTTC.